One and the same sample provided the 19 T cell receptor beta chains below, sequenced in a study of cytomegalovirus exposure and HLA in healthy donors. A multiplex PCR was run with 60 Vbeta primers and 13 Jbeta primers. Sequencing was performed with immunoSEQ multiplex PCR; in TCRdb, only in-frame clones are kept and a portion is missing. The sample has roughly 200,000 clones; roughly 85% are singletons. What was sequenced was PBMCs. The receptors were gathered from a woman in her forties or fifties in good health and CMV-seronegative.

The V call is TRBV28, the J call TRBJ2-5, with 8 bases lining up with TRBD1. The CDR3 spans 14 residues. From germline, CDR1 is MDHEN and CDR2 SYDVKM. The trim removed 5 bases at V and 1 base at J, leaving 3 bases unmatched. CDR3 amino acids: CASSTTGGQETQYF. Written as DNA, the CDR3 is TGTGCCAGCAGTACTACAGGGGGCCAAGAGACCCAGTACTTC.

A few counts support this clone. V and J are TRBV6-4 and TRBJ2-1; 7 nucleotides agree with TRBD1. CDR3 length: 15 amino acids. CDR1 and CDR2 from the germline V gene are MRHNA and SNTAGT. V dropped 0 bases and J dropped 4; count of bases not matched to a gene: 3. For the CDR3, the DNA is TGTGCCAGCAGTGACTCAAGGACAGGTTACAATGAGCAGTTCTTC. This encodes CASSDSRTGYNEQFF.

V usage is TRBV6-4 and J usage is TRBJ1-2; TRBD1 agrees at 8 bases. Germline assignment: CDR1 MRHNA and CDR2 SNTAGT. CDR3 length: 17 amino acids. Trimming at V came to 3 bases and at J to 1 base, leaving 10 bases not matched to a gene. Here the CDR3 reads CASSEEGRGLSNYGYTF. CDR3 coding DNA: TGTGCCAGCAGTGAAGAGGGCAGGGGGCTAAGTAACTATGGCTACACCTTC.

V gene TRBV5-1 combines with J gene TRBJ1-3; 7 bases map to TRBD1. This CDR3 has 16 residues. The trim removed 3 bases at V and 2 bases at J, leaving 8 bases unmatched. Germline CDR1 reads SGHRS; CDR2 reads YFSETQ. The DNA of the CDR3 is TGCGCCAGCAGCTCCCAGACAGGGAGGACTGGAAACACCATATATTTT. Its protein is CASSSQTGRTGNTIYF. The whole variable domain, filled in from reference TRBV5-1 and TRBJ1-3, reads KAGVTQTPRYLIKTRGQQVTLSCSPISGHRSVSWYQQTPGQGLQFLFEYFSETQRNKGNFPGRFSGRQFSNSRSEMNVSTLELGDSALYLCASSSQTGRTGNTIYFGEGSWLTVV.

V and J are TRBV5-1 and TRBJ1-2; D might be TRBD1 (6 bases). This CDR3 is 12 amino acids long. From germline, CDR1 is SGHRS and CDR2 YFSETQ. Trimming removed 4 bases from V and 8 bases from J, with 12 bases in between. CDR3 region: CASSQTGRGYTF. The CDR3 DNA follows: TGCGCCAGCAGCCAAACAGGGAGAGGCTACACCTTC.

Notes on this clone: Germline and junction disagree at one end, which may indicate a read error. The chain links TRBV29-1 to TRBJ1-2; 7 bases are a match to TRBD1. CDR1 SQVTM and CDR2 ANQGSEA come from the germline V gene. The CDR3 is 12 amino acids. The CDR3: CSVDRGRGGCTF. The CDR3 region has the DNA TGCAGCGTTGATCGGGGGCGAGGGGGCTGCACCTTC.

The gene calls are TRBV5-1 and TRBJ2-2, with 7 bases fitting TRBD2. Per the germline V gene, CDR1 is SGHRS and CDR2 is YFSETQ. This CDR3 has 14 amino acids. V was clipped by 0 bases and J by 5 bases; unmatched bases: 1. CDR3 protein: CASSLELATGELFF. CDR3 coding DNA: TGCGCCAGCAGCTTGGAACTAGCGACCGGGGAGCTGTTTTTT.

The CDR3 nucleotides read TGCAGCGTTTTGAGATACACAGGAGGGAATGATGGCTACACCTTC. It codes for CSVLRYTGGNDGYTF. The chain couples TRBV29-1 to TRBJ1-2; D perhaps matches TRBD1 (5 bases). This CDR3 is 15 amino acids long. V was trimmed by 5 bases and J by 6 bases, leaving 22 bases between them. Germline V gives CDR1 SQVTM, CDR2 ANQGSEA.

This chain joins TRBV30 and TRBJ1-5, with TRBD1 matching over 10 bases. Germline trimming cut 2 bases from V and 3 bases from J; bases unmatched to any gene: 4. There are 15 residues in the CDR3. Germline V gene lookup returns CDR1 GTSNPN and CDR2 SVGIG (reference sequence). CDR3 in amino acids: CAWSSGQGDNQPQHF. The CDR3 DNA reads as TGTGCCTGGAGTAGTGGACAGGGGGACAATCAGCCCCAGCATTTT.

The chain joins TRBV5-4 to TRBJ1-2; no definite D call. This CDR3 spans 13 amino acids. Trimming left V 4 bases short and J 4 bases short, with 11 bases between. The germline V gene encodes CDR1 SGHNT and CDR2 YYREEE (reference sequence). The DNA for the CDR3 is TGTGCCAGCAGCCGACCAGAGGCCTATGGCTACACCTTC. Its translation: CASSRPEAYGYTF.

This sequence joins TRBV27 and TRBJ1-5, with 8 bases fitting TRBD1. Germline lookup yields CDR1 MNHEY and CDR2 SMNVEV (reference sequence). V gave up 2 bases and J gave up 2 bases; unmatched junction bases: 2. The CDR3 spans 15 residues. The CDR3 sequence: CASSLAGGGNQPQHF. Written as DNA, the CDR3 is TGTGCCAGCAGTTTAGCAGGGGGCGGCAATCAGCCCCAGCATTTT.

The rearrangement uses TRBV27 and TRBJ1-5; TRBD1 aligns across 12 bases. There are 18 residues in the CDR3. Trimming at V came to 3 bases and at J to 4 bases, leaving 10 bases not matched to a gene. CDR1 is MNHEY and CDR2 is SMNVEV in the germline V gene (reference sequence). The CDR3 spells CASSLGQGANWGNQPQHF. CDR3 DNA: TGTGCCAGCAGTTTGGGACAGGGGGCGAACTGGGGGAATCAGCCCCAGCATTTT.

This clone showed up just once. The chain combines TRBV5-1 with TRBJ2-5; TRBD2 aligns across 7 bases. Per germline, CDR1 SGHRS and CDR2 YFSETQ. CDR3 length equals 17 residues. V was pared by 4 bases and J by 1 base, with 13 bases of the junction left unmatched. The CDR3 here is CASSIRDGGGLQETQYF. In DNA, the CDR3 is TGCGCCAGCAGCATACGGGACGGCGGGGGTCTCCAAGAGACCCAGTACTTC.

This clone was seen a few times. This rearrangement joins TRBV6-6 to TRBJ1-1, with 7 nucleotides matching TRBD1. This CDR3 comprises 15 residues. The trim removed 6 bases at V and 6 bases at J, leaving 13 bases unmatched. Germline loops: CDR1 MNHNY, CDR2 SVGAGI (reference sequence). This CDR3 reads CASRLYETGLAEAFF. The CDR3, as DNA: TGTGCCAGCAGACTATATGAGACAGGGCTTGCTGAAGCTTTCTTT.

The genes are TRBV5-6 and TRBJ1-2; 7 bases match TRBD1. Per the germline V gene, CDR1 is SGHDT and CDR2 is YYEEEE. The CDR3 is 11 residues long. V dropped 4 bases and J dropped 7; count of bases not matched to a gene: 1. Written as DNA, the CDR3 is TGTGCCAGCAGCAACAGGGGTGGCTACACCTTC. It codes for CASSNRGGYTF.

V usage is TRBV18 and J usage is TRBJ2-5; TRBD2 aligns across 12 bases. The CDR3 is made up of 14 amino acids. V lost 3 bases, J lost 5 bases, and 1 base stayed unmatched. Germline values: CDR1 KGHSH, CDR2 LQKENI. CDR3 sequence: CASSPTSGSETQYF. CDR3 in DNA: TGTGCCAGCTCACCGACTAGCGGGAGTGAGACCCAGTACTTC. Full variable domain (outside the CDR3, taken from reference TRBV18 and TRBJ2-5): NAGVMQNPRHLVRRRGQEARLRCSPMKGHSHVYWYRQLPEEGLKFMVYLQKENIIDESGMPKERFSAEFPKEGPSILRIQQVVRGDSAAYFCASSPTSGSETQYFGPGTRLLVL.

The gene calls are TRBV18 and TRBJ2-2; 8 nucleotides match TRBD2. The J segment lost 4 bases and the V segment lost 1 base, leaving 11 bases of the junction unmatched. Per the germline V gene, CDR1 is KGHSH and CDR2 is LQKENI. This CDR3 region has 18 residues. CDR3 sequence: CASSPRGAQRESTGELFF. The DNA for the CDR3 is TGTGCCAGCTCACCACGGGGTGCTCAGCGGGAGAGCACCGGGGAGCTGTTTTTT. Combining the CDR3 with reference TRBV18 and TRBJ2-2 gives the whole variable domain NAGVMQNPRHLVRRRGQEARLRCSPMKGHSHVYWYRQLPEEGLKFMVYLQKENIIDESGMPKERFSAEFPKEGPSILRIQQVVRGDSAAYFCASSPRGAQRESTGELFFGEGSRLTVL.

This clone was observed a few times. The chain is built from TRBV5-1 and TRBJ2-7, with D unresolved. V was cut by 6 bases and J by 1 base, with 8 bases left in between. The CDR3 is 12 amino acids. Germline V lookup: CDR1 SGHRS, CDR2 YFSETQ. CDR3 sequence reads: CASKLNSYEQYF. DNA of the CDR3: TGCGCCAGCAAATTAAATTCCTACGAGCAGTACTTC.

This chain links TRBV19 with TRBJ1-1; D may be TRBD1 (5 bases). The ends were cut back, 5 bases at V and 3 bases at J, with 13 bases in the middle. The CDR3 is 14 residues long. Germline values: CDR1 LNHDA, CDR2 SQIVND (reference sequence). The CDR3 DNA is TGTGCCAGTAGTGCCGGGGAGGGGTACACTGAAGCTTTCTTT. Its protein product is CASSAGEGYTEAFF.